This passage covers 32 T cell receptor beta chains from one sample sequenced in a study of T cell repertoires in cytomegalovirus infection. One entry per CDR3 protein, called by TCRdb with MiXCR from the reads. This table has some 500,000 distinct CDR3 sequences, roughly 43% appearing once. Antigen specificity for these receptors is unknown. The starting material was cultured PBMCs, obtained from culture after CMV antigen stimulation. The receptor source for this set is a human donor in good health (CMV status not recorded). Some clones in this sample may be carry-over from other donors' samples.

This rearrangement joins TRBV4-1 to TRBJ2-7; D is unresolved. Looked up from germline, CDR1 is MGHRA and CDR2 is YSYEKL. Trimming stripped 0 bases from V and 3 bases from J, with 9 bases between. The CDR3 totals 14 residues. CDR3: CASSQDSFRYEQYF. In DNA, the CDR3 is TGCGCCAGCAGCCAAGATAGTTTTCGCTACGAGCAGTACTTC.

There are a few counts of this clonotype. This sequence joins TRBV7-9 and TRBJ1-1; no reliable D call. CDR3 size: 14 residues. Germline lookup yields CDR1 SEHNR and CDR2 FQNEAQ (reference sequence). Between the trimmed V and J ends, which lost 1 base and 6 bases, there was a span of 12 bases. CDR3 loop: CASSLGGDLAEAFF. The CDR3 nucleotides read TGTGCCAGCAGCTTAGGCGGGGATCTCGCTGAAGCTTTCTTT.

J is TRBJ2-3 and V is TRBV6-5, with TRBD2 matching over 7 bases. The CDR3 covers 14 residues. With V trimmed by 5 bases and J by 2 bases, 4 bases remained unmatched. Germline-derived CDR1 and CDR2 are MNHEY and SVGAGI. CDR3 in DNA: TGTGCCAGCAGTCGAGCGGGGCTCACAGATACGCAGTATTTT. This sequence encodes CASSRAGLTDTQYF.

V and J are TRBV6-2 or TRBV6-3 and TRBJ1-5; no definite D call. This CDR3 region has 13 residues. Trimming removed 1 base from V and 3 bases from J, with 4 bases in between. Germline CDR1 reads MNHEY; CDR2 reads SVGEGT. The CDR3 nucleotides read TGTGCCAGCAGTTACTTGTTCAATCAGCCCCAGCATTTT. Residues: CASSYLFNQPQHF.

This clonotype was seen only a few times. The chain joins TRBV5-1 to TRBJ2-1, with 9 bases that match TRBD2. V shed 2 bases and J 2 bases; nucleotides not matched to a gene: 17. There are 20 residues in the CDR3. Germline loops: CDR1 SGHRS, CDR2 YFSETQ. In nucleotides, the CDR3 is TGCGCCAGCAGCTTTACGCCGGGACTAGCCCGACCAGATACCTACAATGAGCAGTTCTTC. It encodes CASSFTPGLARPDTYNEQFF. Based on the CDR3 plus reference TRBV5-1 and TRBJ2-1, the full variable domain is KAGVTQTPRYLIKTRGQQVTLSCSPISGHRSVSWYQQTPGQGLQFLFEYFSETQRNKGNFPGRFSGRQFSNSRSEMNVSTLELGDSALYLCASSFTPGLARPDTYNEQFFGPGTRLTVL.

The V call is TRBV27, the J call TRBJ2-6; D not certain. V lost 2 bases and J lost 0, with 11 bases in between. Germline CDR1 is MNHEY and CDR2 is SMNVEV (reference sequence). The length of the CDR3 is 17 residues. As DNA, the CDR3 is TGTGCCAGCAGTTTAATCCCCGGTGGCTCTGGGGCCAACGTCCTGACTTTC. Its translation is CASSLIPGGSGANVLTF.

This clonotype was found a few times. V usage is TRBV7-6 and J usage is TRBJ2-3, with D unresolved. This CDR3 has 16 amino acids. V was shortened by 2 bases and J by 1 base, with 13 bases between the two germline ends. Germline CDR1 reads SGHVS; CDR2 reads FNYEAQ. CDR3 DNA: TGTGCCAGCAGCTTAATCCAGGCTTGGGGCACAGATACGCAGTATTTT. Its translation is CASSLIQAWGTDTQYF.

In this sample, this clonotype turned up a few times. J is TRBJ2-1 and V is TRBV25-1; D remains unclear. The ends were cut back, 4 bases at V and 5 bases at J, with 6 bases in the middle. The CDR3 contains 12 residues. Germline CDR1 MGHDK, CDR2 SYGVNS. The CDR3 DNA reads TGTGCCAGCAGTGCTAGGGACAATGAGCAGTTCTTC. Protein sequence: CASSARDNEQFF. The full variable domain, in which reference TRBV25-1 and TRBJ2-1 provide the parts outside the CDR3, is EADIYQTPRYLVIGTGKKITLECSQTMGHDKMYWYQQDPGMELHLIHYSYGVNSTEKGDLSSESTVSRIRTEHFPLTLESARPSHTSQYLCASSARDNEQFFGPGTRLTVL.

CDR3 in amino acids: CASSPGTGVDEQYF. CDR3 in DNA: TGTGCCAGCTCACCAGGGACAGGGGTCGACGAGCAGTACTTC. J is TRBJ2-7 and V is TRBV18; TRBD1 agrees at 10 bases. This CDR3 has 14 amino acids. V gave up 2 bases and J gave up 5 bases; unmatched junction bases: 3. Per germline, CDR1 KGHSH and CDR2 LQKENI.

This chain uses TRBV5-6 with TRBJ2-5; tentatively, D is TRBD2 (5 bases). Trimming cost V 4 bases and J 5 bases, with 18 bases left between them. This CDR3 comprises 15 residues. From germline, CDR1 is SGHDT and CDR2 YYEEEE. The CDR3 DNA follows: TGTGCCAGCAGCCCCAGCGGAGCGAGGGAGGAGACCCAGTACTTC. This sequence encodes CASSPSGAREETQYF. The whole variable domain, filled in from reference TRBV5-6 and TRBJ2-5, reads DAGVTQSPTHLIKTRGQQVTLRCSPKSGHDTVSWYQQALGQGPQFIFQYYEEEERQRGNFPDRFSGHQFPNYSSELNVNALLLGDSALYLCASSPSGAREETQYFGPGTRLLVL.

This chain connects TRBV11-2 to TRBJ1-6; D ambiguous. Germline lookup yields CDR1 SGHAT and CDR2 FQNNGV. The CDR3 is 12 amino acids. Trimming removed 5 bases at V and 5 bases at J, with 4 bases between. CDR3 amino acids: CASSPNNSPLHF. For the CDR3, the DNA is TGTGCCAGCAGCCCAAATAATTCACCCCTCCACTTT.

This clonotype turned up a few times. The chain recombines TRBV20-1 with TRBJ2-5; D assignment may be TRBD1 or TRBD2 (5 bases each). The CDR3 has 14 residues. The ends were cut back, 2 bases at V and 6 bases at J, with 16 bases in the middle. CDR1 and CDR2 from the germline V gene are DFQATT and SNEGSKA (reference sequence). Here the CDR3 reads CSARPSPPGQTQYF. In nucleotides, the CDR3 is TGCAGTGCTAGACCCTCTCCTCCGGGGCAGACCCAGTACTTC.

This clonotype showed up many times. V is TRBV7-2 and J is TRBJ2-3; D gene ambiguous. Germline V gene lookup returns CDR1 SGHTA and CDR2 FQGNSA. Deletions cut 2 bases from V and 4 bases from J, with 10 bases between. The length of the CDR3 is 14 residues. CDR3 protein: CASSLNQVPDTQYF. CDR3 sequence (DNA): TGTGCCAGCAGCTTAAATCAGGTCCCAGATACGCAGTATTTT.

This chain uses TRBV20-1 with TRBJ2-7; 9 positions match TRBD2. The CDR3 is 14 amino acids. Germline values: CDR1 DFQATT, CDR2 SNEGSKA (reference sequence). V was pared by 4 bases and J by 0 bases, with 4 bases of the junction left unmatched. CDR3 in amino acids: CSANSGSLSYEQYF. The CDR3 nucleotides are TGCAGTGCTAATAGCGGGAGCCTCTCCTACGAGCAGTACTTC.

The V and J genes are TRBV2 and TRBJ2-2; D is perhaps TRBD1 or TRBD2 (5 bases each). Deletions cut 8 bases from V and 3 bases from J, with 16 bases between. This CDR3 has 15 amino acids. Germline CDR1 is SNHLY and CDR2 is FYNNEI. CDR3 coding DNA: TGTGCCAGCGGGCTCGGGGCAGGCTACACCGGGGAGCTGTTTTTT. This sequence encodes CASGLGAGYTGELFF.

This clonotype was seen only a few times. The chain has TRBV20-1 and TRBJ2-5; 9 bases line up with TRBD2. V was clipped by 0 bases and J by 0 bases; unmatched bases: 5. The CDR3 runs 16 residues. From germline, CDR1 is DFQATT and CDR2 SNEGSKA (reference sequence). CDR3 loop: CSARDIAGEYQETQYF. The CDR3 nucleotides are TGCAGTGCTAGAGATATAGCGGGGGAGTACCAAGAGACCCAGTACTTC.

This sequence joins TRBV7-2 and TRBJ2-3; 8 bases are a match to TRBD2. The V and J ends lost 2 bases and 2 bases, in that order; junction bases with no gene match: 12. This CDR3 spans 18 amino acids. Germline V gives CDR1 SGHTA, CDR2 FQGNSA. CDR3 DNA: TGTGCCAGCAGCTTAAGGTGGATCCGGGAGGGCCCCACAGATACGCAGTATTTT. Its translation is CASSLRWIREGPTDTQYF.

CDR3 DNA: TGTGCCAGCTCACCAACCCAAGGGAGGCAGCCCCAGCATTTT. Translating it yields CASSPTQGRQPQHF. V usage is TRBV18 and J usage is TRBJ1-5; D gene unclear. Between the trimmed V and J ends, which lost 2 bases and 7 bases, there was a span of 12 bases. This CDR3 region has 14 residues. Per the germline V gene, CDR1 is KGHSH and CDR2 is LQKENI.

The chain joins TRBV7-2 to TRBJ2-1; 12 positions agree with TRBD2. Per germline, CDR1 SGHTA and CDR2 FQGNSA. CDR3 length: 16 residues. V gave up 6 bases and J gave up 3 bases; unmatched junction bases: 6. In nucleotides, the CDR3 is TGTGCCAGCAGACTAGCGGGAGGTTTGGACTACAATGAGCAGTTCTTC. Translating gives CASRLAGGLDYNEQFF.

This clonotype showed up just a few times. The junction differs from germline at one of its ends, possibly a read error. V gene TRBV7-2 combines with J gene TRBJ2-1, with TRBD2 as a possible D gene (5 bases). CDR3 length: 14 residues. Germline V gene lookup returns CDR1 SGHTA and CDR2 FQGNSA. CDR3 region: CASSLATPYNEQFF. Written as DNA, the CDR3 is TGTGCCAGCAGCCTAGCCACTCCTTACAATGAGCAGTTCTTC.

As concerns this clonotype: A much larger clone sits a single nucleotide away, making a read error possible. This sequence joins TRBV7-2 and TRBJ2-1, with 7 bases identical to TRBD2. CDR1 and CDR2 from the germline V gene are SGHTA and FQGNSA. The length of the CDR3 is 14 residues. CDR3 sequence reads: CASSTRTSRNEQLF. Written as DNA, the CDR3 is TGTGCCAGCAGCACAAGGACTAGTAGAAATGAGCAGCTCTTC.

The chain has TRBV12-3 or TRBV12-4 and TRBJ2-2; possibly TRBD1 for D (5 bases). Trimming took off 3 bases at V and 3 bases at J, with 14 bases between the two ends. CDR3 size: 16 residues. This CDR3 is CASSFRQGTYTGELFF. CDR3 DNA: TGTGCCAGCAGTTTCCGGCAGGGAACATACACCGGGGAGCTGTTTTTT.

The chain combines TRBV4-1 with TRBJ2-3; 8 nucleotides match TRBD2. With 1 base clipped from V and 3 bases from J, the junction kept 0 bases outside the gene matches. Germline V gives CDR1 MGHRA, CDR2 YSYEKL. This CDR3 spans 14 amino acids. CDR3: CASSQGLATDTQYF. The DNA for the CDR3 is TGCGCCAGCAGCCAAGGACTAGCGACAGATACGCAGTATTTT.

This clonotype was counted only a few times. The chain uses TRBV7-2 and TRBJ2-3; 11 positions agree with TRBD1. J lost 4 bases, V lost 5 bases, and 2 bases had no gene match. The germline CDR1 and CDR2 sequences are SGHTA and FQGNSA. There are 14 residues in the CDR3. This CDR3 reads CASSRDRGADTQYF. As DNA, the CDR3 is TGTGCCAGCAGCCGGGACAGGGGGGCAGATACGCAGTATTTT.

This clonotype was found a few times. This chain connects TRBV4-3 to TRBJ2-7, with 8 bases fitting TRBD2. Germline CDR1 reads LGHNA; CDR2 reads YSLEER. The V gene end was trimmed by 0 bases and the J gene end by 2 bases; junction bases not matched to a gene: 6. The CDR3 loop spans 16 amino acids. In nucleotides, the CDR3 is TGCGCCAGCAGCCAAGAATTGGGTAGCGGGACCTACGAGCAGTACTTC. Amino acids: CASSQELGSGTYEQYF.

This clonotype was observed a handful of times. The rearrangement links TRBV12-3 or TRBV12-4 to TRBJ1-3; D is undetermined. CDR3 length equals 12 residues. Trimming left V 5 bases short and J 7 bases short, with 9 bases between. CDR3 sequence (DNA): TGTGCCAGCAGTCCTATGGTCAACACCATATATTTT. Protein sequence: CASSPMVNTIYF.

In this sample, this clonotype turned up a few times. The J gene is TRBJ2-7, the V gene TRBV7-6; perhaps D is TRBD1 or TRBD2 (7 bases each). The length of the CDR3 is 16 residues. Trimming pared 4 bases from V and 2 bases from J, leaving 18 bases between. Germline values: CDR1 SGHVS, CDR2 FNYEAQ. In DNA form, the CDR3 reads TGTGCCAGCAGCTCAATCGGCGGGGGACAGACCTACGAGCAGTACTTC. As protein: CASSSIGGGQTYEQYF.

The chain carries TRBV12-5 and TRBJ2-2; D might be TRBD2 (5 bases). V lost 2 bases and J 7 bases, leaving 14 bases between the germline ends. CDR3 length: 15 amino acids. In germline, CDR1 is LGHNT, CDR2 FRNRAP. CDR3 nucleotides: TGTGCTAGTGGTTTGACGCGGGTTCTGGGCGGGGAGCTGTTTTTT. Translating gives CASGLTRVLGGELFF.

This clonotype was recorded a few times. The V call is TRBV4-2, the J call TRBJ2-7; D might be TRBD1 or TRBD2, each matching 5 bases. CDR3 length: 16 residues. Trimming removed 2 bases at V and 4 bases at J, with 18 bases between. Germline-derived CDR1 and CDR2 are LGHNA and YNFKEQ. CDR3 coding DNA: TGTGCCAGCAGCCAACCTTTCCGGGGCTCTCTGTACGAGCAGTACTTC. Protein sequence: CASSQPFRGSLYEQYF.

This clonotype came up a few times. The chain links TRBV19 to TRBJ2-1, with a possible D match to TRBD2 (6 bases). The germline V gene has CDR1 LNHDA and CDR2 SQIVND (reference sequence). The CDR3 contains 14 residues. Trimming pared 5 bases from V and 10 bases from J, leaving 18 bases between. Here the CDR3 reads CASSARLGRDEQFF. The DNA for the CDR3 is TGTGCCAGTAGTGCGAGACTAGGGCGGGACGAGCAGTTCTTC.

This chain links TRBV6-5 with TRBJ1-2; D gene uncertain. V lost 6 bases to trimming and J lost 4 bases, with 9 bases between them. Germline CDR1 and CDR2: MNHEY and SVGAGI. The CDR3 runs to 12 residues. CDR3 sequence reads: CASSQRSYGYTF. The CDR3, as DNA: TGTGCCAGCAGCCAACGGAGCTATGGCTACACCTTC.

The chain employs TRBV4-3 and TRBJ1-1, with D possibly being TRBD1 (6 bases). The germline gives CDR1 LGHNA, CDR2 YSLEER. The CDR3 has 16 amino acids. Trimming removed 3 bases from V and 0 bases from J, with 14 bases in between. The CDR3 loop reads CASSQLTGSLNTEAFF. CDR3 nucleotide sequence: TGCGCCAGCAGCCAGCTGACAGGAAGCTTGAACACTGAAGCTTTCTTT.